The T cell receptor beta chain described here comes from a study of T cell changes during pregnancy in multiple sclerosis. Clones were read by immunoSEQ multiplex PCR, and TCRdb kept only the in-frame ones, dropping some. The sample lists 25,000 to 30,000 clones, around 85% occurring once. CDR1 SGHRS and CDR2 YFSETQ come from the germline V gene. V shed 4 bases and J 2 bases; nucleotides not matched to a gene: 8. CDR3 length: 15 amino acids. The material was CD8+ T cells from peripheral blood mononuclear cells, obtained after pregnancy. V is TRBV5-1 and J is TRBJ1-2, with TRBD1 matching 7 bases. This TCR came from a female donor with multiple sclerosis, enrolled in a pregnancy study. The CDR3 here is CASSTRQGLNYGYTF. The CDR3 nucleotides read TGCGCCAGCAGCACCCGACAGGGCCTGAACTATGGCTACACCTTC.